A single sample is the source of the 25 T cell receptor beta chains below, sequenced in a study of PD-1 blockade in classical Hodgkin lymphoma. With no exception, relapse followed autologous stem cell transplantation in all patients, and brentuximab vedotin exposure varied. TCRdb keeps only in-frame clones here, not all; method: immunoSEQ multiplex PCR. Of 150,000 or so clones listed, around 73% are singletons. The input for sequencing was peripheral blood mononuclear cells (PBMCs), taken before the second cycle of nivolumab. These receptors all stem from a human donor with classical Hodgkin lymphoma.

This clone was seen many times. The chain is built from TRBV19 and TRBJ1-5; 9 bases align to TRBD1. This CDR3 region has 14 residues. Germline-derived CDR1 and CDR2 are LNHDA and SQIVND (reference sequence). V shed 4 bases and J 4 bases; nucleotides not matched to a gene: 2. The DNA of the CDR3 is TGTGCCAGTAGTAGGGACAGGGTTAATCAGCCCCAGCATTTT. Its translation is CASSRDRVNQPQHF.

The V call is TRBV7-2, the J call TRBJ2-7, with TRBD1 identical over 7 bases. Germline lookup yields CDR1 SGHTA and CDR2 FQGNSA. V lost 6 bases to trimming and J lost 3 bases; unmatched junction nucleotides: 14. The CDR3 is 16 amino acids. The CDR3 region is CASSFTGETPFYEQYF. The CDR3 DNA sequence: TGTGCCAGCAGTTTTACAGGGGAGACCCCGTTCTACGAGCAGTACTTC.

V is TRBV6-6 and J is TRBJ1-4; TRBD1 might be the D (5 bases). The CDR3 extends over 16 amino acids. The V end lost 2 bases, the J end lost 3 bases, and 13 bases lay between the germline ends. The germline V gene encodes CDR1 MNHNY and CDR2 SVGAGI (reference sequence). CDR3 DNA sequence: TGTGCCAGCAGTTACCCGCCGGGGCATCCTAATGAAAAACTGTTTTTT. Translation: CASSYPPGHPNEKLFF.

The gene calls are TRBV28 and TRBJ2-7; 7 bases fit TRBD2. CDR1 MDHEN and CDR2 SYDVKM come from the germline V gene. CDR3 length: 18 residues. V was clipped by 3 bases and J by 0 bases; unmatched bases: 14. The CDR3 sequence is CASSLARRASGISYEQYF. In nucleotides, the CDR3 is TGTGCCAGCAGTTTGGCCCGGAGGGCTAGCGGAATCTCCTACGAGCAGTACTTC.

CDR3 sequence: CASNGLAGTGELFF. The DNA of the CDR3 is TGTGCCAGCAACGGACTAGCGGGCACCGGGGAGCTGTTTTTT. The chain couples TRBV6-6 to TRBJ2-2; 11 bases fit TRBD2. V trimming: 7 bases; J trimming: 4 bases; junction bases outside the gene matches: 2. Germline assignment: CDR1 MNHNY and CDR2 SVGAGI (reference sequence). The CDR3 extends over 14 amino acids.

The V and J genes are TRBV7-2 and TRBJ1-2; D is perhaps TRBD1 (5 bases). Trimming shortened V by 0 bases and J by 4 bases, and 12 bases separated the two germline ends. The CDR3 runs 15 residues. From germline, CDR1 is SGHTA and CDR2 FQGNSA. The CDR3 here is CASSLAGGVAYGYTF. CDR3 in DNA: TGTGCCAGCAGCTTAGCAGGAGGGGTCGCCTATGGCTACACCTTC.

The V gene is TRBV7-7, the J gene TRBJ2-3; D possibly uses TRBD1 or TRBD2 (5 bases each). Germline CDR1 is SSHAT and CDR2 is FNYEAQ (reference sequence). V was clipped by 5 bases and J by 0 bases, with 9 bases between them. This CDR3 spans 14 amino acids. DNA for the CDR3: TGTGCCAGCAGCCTCAGGGACAGCACAGATACGCAGTATTTT. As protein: CASSLRDSTDTQYF.

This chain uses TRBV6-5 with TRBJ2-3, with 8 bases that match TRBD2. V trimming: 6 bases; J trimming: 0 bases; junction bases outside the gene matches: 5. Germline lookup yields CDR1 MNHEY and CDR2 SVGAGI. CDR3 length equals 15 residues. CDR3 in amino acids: CASRPLAGSTDTQYF. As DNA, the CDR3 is TGTGCCAGCAGACCCTTAGCGGGGAGCACAGATACGCAGTATTTT.

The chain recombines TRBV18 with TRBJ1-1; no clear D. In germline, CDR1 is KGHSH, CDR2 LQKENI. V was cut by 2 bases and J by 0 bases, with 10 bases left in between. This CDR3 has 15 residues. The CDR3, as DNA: TGTGCCAGCTCACCAGGGTCGGCAATGAACACTGAAGCTTTCTTT. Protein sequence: CASSPGSAMNTEAFF.

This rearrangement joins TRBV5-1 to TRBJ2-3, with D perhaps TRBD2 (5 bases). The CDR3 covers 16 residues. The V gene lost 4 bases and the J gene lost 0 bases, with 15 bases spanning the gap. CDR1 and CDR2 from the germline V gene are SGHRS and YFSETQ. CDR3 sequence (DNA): TGCGCCAGCAGCCTAGCCCCCGCATCTAGCACAGATACGCAGTATTTT. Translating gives CASSLAPASSTDTQYF. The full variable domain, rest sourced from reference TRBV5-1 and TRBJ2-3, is KAGVTQTPRYLIKTRGQQVTLSCSPISGHRSVSWYQQTPGQGLQFLFEYFSETQRNKGNFPGRFSGRQFSNSRSEMNVSTLELGDSALYLCASSLAPASSTDTQYFGPGTRLTVL.

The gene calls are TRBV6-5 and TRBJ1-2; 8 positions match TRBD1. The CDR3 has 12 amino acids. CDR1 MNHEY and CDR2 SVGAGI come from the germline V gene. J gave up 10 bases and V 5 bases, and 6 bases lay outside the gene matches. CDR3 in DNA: TGTGCCAGCAGTGACAGGGGTGCCTACTACACCTTC. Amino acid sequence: CASSDRGAYYTF.

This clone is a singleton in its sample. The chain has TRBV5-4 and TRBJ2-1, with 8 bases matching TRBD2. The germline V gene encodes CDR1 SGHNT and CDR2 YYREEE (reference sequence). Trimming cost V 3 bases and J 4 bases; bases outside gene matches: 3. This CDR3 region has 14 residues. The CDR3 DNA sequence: TGTGCCAGCAGCTCTAGCGGGCAGTACAATGAGCAGTTCTTC. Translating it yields CASSSSGQYNEQFF.

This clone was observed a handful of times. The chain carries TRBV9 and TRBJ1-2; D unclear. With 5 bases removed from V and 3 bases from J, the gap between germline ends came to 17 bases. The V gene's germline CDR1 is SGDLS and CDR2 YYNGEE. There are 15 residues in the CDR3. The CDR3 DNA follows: TGTGCCAGCAGTCCGAACTCGAGAGCTGACTATGGCTACACCTTC. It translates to CASSPNSRADYGYTF.

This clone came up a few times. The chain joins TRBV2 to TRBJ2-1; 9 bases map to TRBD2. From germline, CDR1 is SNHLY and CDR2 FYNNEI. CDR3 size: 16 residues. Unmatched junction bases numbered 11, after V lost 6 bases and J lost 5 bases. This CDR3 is CASRENSGRPHNEQFF. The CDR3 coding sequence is TGTGCCAGCAGAGAGAATAGCGGGAGACCCCACAATGAGCAGTTCTTC.

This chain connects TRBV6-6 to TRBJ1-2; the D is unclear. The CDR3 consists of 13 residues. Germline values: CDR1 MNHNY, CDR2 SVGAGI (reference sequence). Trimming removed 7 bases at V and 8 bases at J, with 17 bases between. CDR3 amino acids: CASMRAGAEGYTF. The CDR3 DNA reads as TGTGCCAGCATGAGGGCTGGCGCTGAGGGCTACACCTTC.

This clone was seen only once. The CDR3 spells CASSLGQQPTYEQYF. The CDR3 DNA sequence: TGTGCCAGCAGCTTGGGACAGCAACCCACCTACGAGCAGTACTTC. The chain has TRBV5-4 and TRBJ2-7; D is possibly TRBD1 (5 bases). In germline, CDR1 is SGHNT, CDR2 YYREEE (reference sequence). The CDR3 extends over 15 amino acids. Trimming shortened V by 0 bases and J by 2 bases, and 12 bases separated the two germline ends. Combining the CDR3 with reference TRBV5-4 and TRBJ2-7 gives the whole variable domain ETGVTQSPTHLIKTRGQQVTLRCSSQSGHNTVSWYQQALGQGPQFIFQYYREEENGRGNFPPRFSGLQFPNYSSELNVNALELDDSALYLCASSLGQQPTYEQYFGPGTRLTVT.

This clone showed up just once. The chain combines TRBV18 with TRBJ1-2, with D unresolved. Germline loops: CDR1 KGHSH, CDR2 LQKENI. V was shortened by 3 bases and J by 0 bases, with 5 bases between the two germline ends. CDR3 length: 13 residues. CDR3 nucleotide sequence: TGTGCCAGCTCACCTAGCGCTAACTATGGCTACACCTTC. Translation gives CASSPSANYGYTF.

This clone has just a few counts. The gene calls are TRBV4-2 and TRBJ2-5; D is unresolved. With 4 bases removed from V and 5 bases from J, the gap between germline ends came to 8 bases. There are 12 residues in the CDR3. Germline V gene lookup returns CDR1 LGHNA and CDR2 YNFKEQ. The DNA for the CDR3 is TGTGCCAGCAGCCGTGTGGGGGAGACCCAGTACTTC. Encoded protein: CASSRVGETQYF.

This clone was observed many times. CDR3 amino acids: CASSYGQSSYNEQFF. For the CDR3, the DNA is TGTGCCAGCAGTTACGGACAGAGCTCCTACAATGAGCAGTTCTTC. The chain recombines TRBV6-5 with TRBJ2-1; D is perhaps TRBD1 (6 bases). This CDR3 is 15 amino acids long. Looked up from germline, CDR1 is MNHEY and CDR2 is SVGAGI. V dropped 2 bases and J dropped 0 bases, with 8 bases sitting between them.

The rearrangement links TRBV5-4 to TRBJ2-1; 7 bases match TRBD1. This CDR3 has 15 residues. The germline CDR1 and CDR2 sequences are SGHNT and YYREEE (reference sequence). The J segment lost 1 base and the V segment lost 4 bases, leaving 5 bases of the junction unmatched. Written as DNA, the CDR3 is TGTGCCAGCAGCCCACAGGGGATTTCCTACAATGAGCAGTTCTTC. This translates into CASSPQGISYNEQFF.

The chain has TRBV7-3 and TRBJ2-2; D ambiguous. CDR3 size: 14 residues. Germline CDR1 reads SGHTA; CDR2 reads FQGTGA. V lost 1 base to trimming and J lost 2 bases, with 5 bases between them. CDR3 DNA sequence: TGTGCCAGCAGCTTAAGGGATAACACCGGGGAGCTGTTTTTT. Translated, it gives CASSLRDNTGELFF.

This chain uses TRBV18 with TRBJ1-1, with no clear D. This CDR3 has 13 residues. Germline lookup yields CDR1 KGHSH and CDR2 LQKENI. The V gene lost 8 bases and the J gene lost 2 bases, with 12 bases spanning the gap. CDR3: CASTSDDNTEAFF. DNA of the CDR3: TGTGCCAGCACCAGCGACGACAACACTGAAGCTTTCTTT.

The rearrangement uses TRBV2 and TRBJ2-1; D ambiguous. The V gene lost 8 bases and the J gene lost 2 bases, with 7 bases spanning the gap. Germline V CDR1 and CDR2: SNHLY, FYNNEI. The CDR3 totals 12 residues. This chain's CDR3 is CASRRPYNEQFF. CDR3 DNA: TGTGCCAGCCGTCGACCCTACAATGAGCAGTTCTTC.

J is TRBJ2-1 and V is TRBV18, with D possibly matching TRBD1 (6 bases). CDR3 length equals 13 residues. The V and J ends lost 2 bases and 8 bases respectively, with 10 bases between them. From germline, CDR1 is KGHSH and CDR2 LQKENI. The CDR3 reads CASSPIRGDEQFF. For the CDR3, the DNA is TGTGCCAGCTCACCAATCAGGGGCGATGAGCAGTTCTTC.

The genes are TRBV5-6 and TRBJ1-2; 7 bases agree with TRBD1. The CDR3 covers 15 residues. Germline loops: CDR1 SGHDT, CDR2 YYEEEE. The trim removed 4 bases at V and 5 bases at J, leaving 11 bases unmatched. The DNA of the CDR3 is TGTGCCAGCAGCCCACCACAGGGGACGGGGTATGGCTACACCTTC. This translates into CASSPPQGTGYGYTF.